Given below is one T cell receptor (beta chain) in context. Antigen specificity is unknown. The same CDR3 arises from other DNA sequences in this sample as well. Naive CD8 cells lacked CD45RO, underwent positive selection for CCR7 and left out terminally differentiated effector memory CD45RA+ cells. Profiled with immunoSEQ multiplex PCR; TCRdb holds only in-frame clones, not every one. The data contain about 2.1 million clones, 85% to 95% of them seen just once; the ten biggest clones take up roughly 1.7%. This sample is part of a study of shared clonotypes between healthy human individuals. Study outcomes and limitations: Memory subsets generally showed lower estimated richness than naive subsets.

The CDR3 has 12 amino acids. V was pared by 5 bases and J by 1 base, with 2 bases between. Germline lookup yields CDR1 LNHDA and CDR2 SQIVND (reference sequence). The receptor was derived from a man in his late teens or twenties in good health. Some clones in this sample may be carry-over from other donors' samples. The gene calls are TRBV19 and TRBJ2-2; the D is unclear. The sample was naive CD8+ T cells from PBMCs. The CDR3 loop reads CASSGNTGELFF. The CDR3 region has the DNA TGTGCCAGTAGTGGGAACACCGGGGAGCTGTTTTTT.